This T cell receptor beta chain was retrieved from a study of blood T cell repertoires in COVID-19. On the study more broadly: Donors in the United States, Italy and Spain gave samples during acute or convalescent COVID-19.

Profiling relied on immunoSEQ multiplex PCR, and the TCRdb table lists in-frame clones only, not all of them. The table shows more than 300,000 clones, with 89% occurring only once. The CDR3 has 14 amino acids. V was clipped by 1 base and J by 3 bases, with 6 bases between them. Germline assignment: CDR1 LNHDA and CDR2 SQIVND (reference sequence). This receptor was identified in a woman between 25 and 40 years old who had recovered from COVID-19. Source material: PBMCs or T cells enriched from blood (not recorded which). The chain couples TRBV19 to TRBJ2-2; D is ambiguous. The CDR3 protein is CASSIVSYTGELFF. The CDR3 DNA sequence: TGTGCCAGTAGTATAGTAAGCTACACCGGGGAGCTGTTTTTT. The whole variable domain, filled in from reference TRBV19 and TRBJ2-2, reads DGGITQSPKYLFRKEGQNVTLSCEQNLNHDAMYWYRQDPGQGLRLIYYSQIVNDFQKGDIAEGYSVSREKKESFPLTVTSAQKNPTAFYLCASSIVSYTGELFFGEGSRLTVL.